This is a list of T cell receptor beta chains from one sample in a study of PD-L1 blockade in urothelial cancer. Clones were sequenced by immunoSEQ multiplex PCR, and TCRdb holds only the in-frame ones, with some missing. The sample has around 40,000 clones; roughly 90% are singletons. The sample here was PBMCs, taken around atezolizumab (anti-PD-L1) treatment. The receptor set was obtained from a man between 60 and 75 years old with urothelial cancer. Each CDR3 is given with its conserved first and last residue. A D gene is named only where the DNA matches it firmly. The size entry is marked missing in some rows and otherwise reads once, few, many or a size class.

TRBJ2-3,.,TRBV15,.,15,CATSRDLAGTDTQYF,TGTGCCACCAGCAGAGATCTAGCAGGCACAGATACGCAGTATTTT
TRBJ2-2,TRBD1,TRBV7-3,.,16,CASSLKGTANTGELFF,TGTGCCAGCAGCTTAAAAGGGACAGCGAACACCGGGGAGCTGTTTTTT
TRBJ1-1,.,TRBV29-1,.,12,CSVLPGGTEAFF,TGCAGCGTCCTTCCGGGGGGAACTGAAGCTTTCTTT
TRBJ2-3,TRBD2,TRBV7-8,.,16,CASSLASGGATDTQYF,TGTGCCAGCAGCTTAGCTAGCGGGGGGGCCACAGATACGCAGTATTTT
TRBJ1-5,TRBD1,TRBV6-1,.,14,CASSEGGQVQPQHF,TGTGCCAGCAGTGAAGGGGGACAGGTTCAGCCCCAGCATTTT
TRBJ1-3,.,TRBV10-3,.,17,CAISANGQLSSGNTIYF,TGTGCCATCAGTGCAAACGGACAGCTTAGCTCTGGAAACACCATATATTTT
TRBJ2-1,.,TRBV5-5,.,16,CASSLAVTGILREQFF,TGTGCCAGCAGCTTGGCCGTCACAGGGATACTCAGGGAGCAGTTCTTC
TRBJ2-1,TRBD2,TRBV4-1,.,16,CASSQDTGLGYNEQFF,TGCGCCAGCAGCCAAGATACCGGACTAGGGTACAATGAGCAGTTCTTC
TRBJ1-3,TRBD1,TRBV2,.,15,CASSELTGGGNTIYF,TGTGCCAGCAGTGAACTCACAGGGGGCGGAAACACCATATATTTT
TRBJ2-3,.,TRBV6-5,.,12,CASSPSTDTQYF,TGTGCCAGCAGCCCAAGCACAGATACGCAGTATTTT
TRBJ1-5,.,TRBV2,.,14,CASSGRSSNQPQHF,TGTGCCAGCAGTGGTCGGAGTAGCAATCAGCCCCAGCATTTT
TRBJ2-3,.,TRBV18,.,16,CASSAIAGYSTDTQYF,TGTGCCAGCTCAGCTATAGCCGGGTATAGCACAGATACGCAGTATTTT
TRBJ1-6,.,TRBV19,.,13,CASTGEGESPLHF,TGTGCCAGTACAGGGGAAGGAGAGTCACCCCTCCACTTT
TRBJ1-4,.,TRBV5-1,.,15,CASSYSGATNEKLFF,TGCGCCAGCAGCTATTCAGGGGCAACTAATGAAAAACTGTTTTTT
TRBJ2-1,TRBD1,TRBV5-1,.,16,CASSLTQQGAGNEQFF,TGCGCCAGCAGCTTAACCCAACAGGGGGCTGGGAATGAGCAGTTCTTC
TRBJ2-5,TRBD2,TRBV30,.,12,CALKSGGASQYF,TGTGCCTTAAAAAGCGGGGGGGCGTCCCAGTACTTC
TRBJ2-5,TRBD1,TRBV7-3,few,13,CASSFTGGQTQYF,TGTGCCAGCAGCTTTACAGGGGGCCAGACCCAGTACTTC
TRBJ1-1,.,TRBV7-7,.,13,CASSLGQSTEAFF,TGTGCCAGCAGCTTAGGACAGAGCACTGAAGCTTTCTTT
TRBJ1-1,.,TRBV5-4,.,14,CASSPGGGQTEAFF,TGTGCCAGCAGCCCTGGGGGAGGGCAAACTGAAGCTTTCTTT
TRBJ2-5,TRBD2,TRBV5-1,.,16,CASSQVPSGGEETQYF,TGCGCCAGCAGCCAGGTCCCTAGCGGGGGGGAAGAGACCCAGTACTTC
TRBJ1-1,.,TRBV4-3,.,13,CASSQGLVTEAFF,TGCGCCAGCAGCCAGGGACTGGTCACTGAAGCTTTCTTT
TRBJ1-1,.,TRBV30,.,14,CAWSGQAQNTEAFF,TGTGCCTGGAGTGGACAGGCGCAGAACACTGAAGCTTTCTTT
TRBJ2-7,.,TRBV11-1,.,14,CASSLVEASYEQYF,TGTGCCAGCAGCTTAGTGGAGGCCTCCTACGAGCAGTACTTC
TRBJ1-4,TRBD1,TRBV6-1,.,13,CASSADRREKLFF,TGTGCCAGCAGTGCGGACAGGAGGGAAAAACTGTTTTTT
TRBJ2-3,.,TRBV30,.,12,CAFAPGADTQYF,TGTGCCTTCGCCCCGGGGGCAGATACGCAGTATTTT
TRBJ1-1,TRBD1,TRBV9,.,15,CASSDPGQGSTEAFF,TGTGCCAGCAGCGACCCGGGACAGGGGAGTACTGAAGCTTTCTTT
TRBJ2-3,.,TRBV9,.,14,CASSVGVGVDTQYF,TGTGCCAGCAGCGTAGGGGTAGGGGTAGATACGCAGTATTTT
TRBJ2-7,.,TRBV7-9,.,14,CASSLEGGVAEQYF,TGTGCCAGCAGCTTAGAGGGGGGGGTCGCCGAGCAGTACTTC
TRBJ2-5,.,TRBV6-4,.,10,CASANETQYF,TGTGCCAGCGCGAATGAGACCCAGTACTTC
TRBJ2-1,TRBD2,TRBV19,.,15,CASRRAGGVYNEQFF,TGTGCCAGTAGACGAGCGGGAGGGGTCTACAATGAGCAGTTCTTC
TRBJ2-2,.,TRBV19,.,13,CASSIGGPGELFF,TGTGCCAGTAGTATCGGGGGACCTGGGGAGCTGTTTTTT
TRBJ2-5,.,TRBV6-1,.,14,CASSEAGGAETQYF,TGTGCCAGCAGTGAAGCCGGCGGAGCAGAGACCCAGTACTTC
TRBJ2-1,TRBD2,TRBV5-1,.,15,CASSLGTSGYNEQFF,TGCGCCAGCAGCTTGGGGACTAGCGGATACAATGAGCAGTTCTTC
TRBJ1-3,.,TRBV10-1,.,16,CASSDSPGASGNTIYF,TGCGCCAGCAGTGACTCACCGGGAGCCTCTGGAAACACCATATATTTT
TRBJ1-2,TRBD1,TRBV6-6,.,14,CASSRGTGAEGYTF,TGTGCCAGCAGCCGCGGGACAGGGGCGGAAGGCTACACCTTC
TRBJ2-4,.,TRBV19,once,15,CASRPVDRAKNIQYF,TGTGCCAGTAGACCGGTAGACAGAGCCAAAAACATTCAGTACTTC
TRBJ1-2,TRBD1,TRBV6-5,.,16,CASSYSRDRANYGYTF,TGTGCCAGCAGTTACTCCCGGGACAGGGCAAACTATGGCTACACCTTC
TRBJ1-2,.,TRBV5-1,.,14,CASSLGGDHFGYTF,TGCGCCAGCAGCTTGGGGGGGGACCACTTCGGCTACACCTTC
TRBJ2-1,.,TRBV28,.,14,CASSRNRGSQEQFF,TGTGCCAGCAGTCGAAACCGGGGGAGTCAGGAGCAGTTCTTC